The next 18 T cell receptor beta chains were all read from a single sample in a study of vaccination effects on CD4 cells after COVID-19. These TCRs are of unknown antigen specificity. Profiling relied on immunoSEQ multiplex PCR, and the TCRdb table lists in-frame clones only, not all of them. The sample has around 71,000 clones; around 72% are singletons. ViraFEST used viral peptide pools to expand antigen-specific CD4+ T cells before sequencing. The culture ran for about 10 days, and then CD4+ T cells were isolated. The vaccine recipients had no prior SARS-CoV-2 infection, with negative nucleocapsid antibodies. Sequencing used CD4+ T cells from PBMCs cultured with HCoV-OC43 spike peptides, obtained before COVID-19 vaccination. Indicated subset: HCoV-OC43 spike overlapping peptide pool stimulation. These receptors all stem from a human donor who received a COVID-19 vaccine.

The V gene is TRBV6-1, the J gene TRBJ1-5; D is unclear. This CDR3 region has 13 residues. The V gene's germline CDR1 is MNHNS and CDR2 SASEGT. V lost 2 bases, J lost 2 bases, and 4 bases lay in between. For the CDR3, the DNA is TGTGCCAGCAGTGAAAGTGGCAATCAGCCCCAGCATTTT. Its protein product is CASSESGNQPQHF.

This clone was detected a few times. The CDR3 DNA follows: TGTGCCAGCAGCCACTCCTACTATGGCTACACCTTC. Translating gives CASSHSYYGYTF. This chain links TRBV7-2 with TRBJ1-2; D call uncertain. V dropped 5 bases and J dropped 3 bases, with 7 bases sitting between them. The CDR3 totals 12 residues. CDR1 SGHTA and CDR2 FQGNSA come from the germline V gene.

V gene TRBV6-2 or TRBV6-3 combines with J gene TRBJ1-6, with D maybe TRBD1 (5 bases). Germline CDR1 MNHEY, CDR2 SVGEGT. The germline V and J ends were trimmed by 0 bases and 10 bases, with 16 bases remaining between them. The CDR3 runs to 16 residues. The CDR3, as DNA: TGTGCCAGCAGTTACTCCCAGGGTGGCGCGGAATCACCCCTCCACTTT. Translating it yields CASSYSQGGAESPLHF.

The chain joins TRBV5-1 to TRBJ1-4; D unclear. Per the germline V gene, CDR1 is SGHRS and CDR2 is YFSETQ. The CDR3 loop spans 13 amino acids. The V gene lost 0 bases and the J gene lost 8 bases, with 8 bases spanning the gap. The chain's CDR3 is CASSLASGEKLFF. The DNA of the CDR3 is TGCGCCAGCAGCTTGGCCTCGGGAGAAAAACTGTTTTTT.

The gene calls are TRBV6-5 and TRBJ1-5, with D possibly matching TRBD1 (5 bases). CDR3 size: 14 residues. Germline V gene lookup returns CDR1 MNHEY and CDR2 SVGAGI. The ends were cut back, 2 bases at V and 4 bases at J, with 9 bases in the middle. The CDR3 DNA follows: TGTGCCAGCAGTTACCAGGGTGGGAATCAGCCCCAGCATTTT. Protein: CASSYQGGNQPQHF.

V and J are TRBV7-9 and TRBJ1-1, with D possibly TRBD1 on 5 matching bases. Trimming took 5 bases from V and 11 from J, leaving 21 bases between them. CDR3 length: 14 amino acids. The germline gives CDR1 SEHNR, CDR2 FQNEAQ (reference sequence). As DNA, the CDR3 is TGTGCCAGCAGCGCTAGTATGGCGTCAGGGCAGGCTTTCTTT. This sequence encodes CASSASMASGQAFF.

The chain links TRBV18 to TRBJ2-3, with a possible D match to TRBD2 (6 bases). Germline loops: CDR1 KGHSH, CDR2 LQKENI. V lost 3 bases, J lost 4 bases, and 11 bases lay in between. The CDR3 runs 14 residues. The chain's CDR3 is CASSPRGGADTQYF. The DNA for the CDR3 is TGTGCCAGCTCACCGCGTGGCGGGGCAGATACGCAGTATTTT.

The chain carries TRBV7-9 and TRBJ2-3; D is ambiguous. Germline CDR1 is SEHNR and CDR2 is FQNEAQ (reference sequence). Trimming pared 1 base from V and 3 bases from J, leaving 5 bases between. This CDR3 has 13 residues. The CDR3 loop is CASSLGITDTQYF. CDR3 nucleotide sequence: TGTGCCAGCAGCTTAGGAATTACAGATACGCAGTATTTT.

In this sample, this clone turned up a few times. The V call is TRBV4-2, the J call TRBJ1-5; TRBD1 aligns across 7 bases. Per the germline V gene, CDR1 is LGHNA and CDR2 is YNFKEQ. V shed 0 bases, J shed 6 bases, and the junction held 8 bases outside the gene matches. The length of the CDR3 is 16 residues. CDR3 sequence: CASSQDPQGVGQPQHF. The CDR3 DNA sequence: TGTGCCAGCAGCCAAGATCCTCAGGGGGTCGGTCAGCCCCAGCATTTT.

The CDR3 here is CASSRAVGGTDTQYF. As DNA, the CDR3 is TGCGCCAGCAGCAGGGCGGTCGGAGGCACAGATACGCAGTATTTT. The J gene is TRBJ2-3, the V gene TRBV10-1; a possible D gene is TRBD1 (5 bases). The CDR3 runs 15 residues. CDR1 is WNHNN and CDR2 is SYGVQD in the germline V gene (reference sequence). Trimming took 6 bases from V and 1 from J, leaving 14 bases between them.

This clone came up a few times. The chain has TRBV5-1 and TRBJ2-2; D is perhaps TRBD1 (6 bases). The germline CDR1 and CDR2 sequences are SGHRS and YFSETQ. The germline V and J ends were trimmed by 4 bases and 6 bases, with 13 bases remaining between them. The CDR3 runs 14 residues. CDR3 nucleotide sequence: TGCGCCAGCAGCAGTACAGGGTTCTCCGGGGAGCTGTTTTTT. This sequence encodes CASSSTGFSGELFF.

V is TRBV7-8 and J is TRBJ2-3; D call uncertain. V was pared by 5 bases and J by 0 bases, with 18 bases between. The CDR3 extends over 17 amino acids. Per germline, CDR1 SGHVS and CDR2 FQNEAQ. CDR3 in amino acids: CASSANGSPSSTDTQYF. CDR3 in DNA: TGTGCCAGCAGCGCCAACGGGTCCCCCTCTAGCACAGATACGCAGTATTTT.

This clone appeared a few times. The chain is built from TRBV2 and TRBJ1-4; D gene unclear. CDR3 length: 11 amino acids. Between the trimmed V and J ends, which lost 4 bases and 12 bases, there was a span of 9 bases. Per germline, CDR1 SNHLY and CDR2 FYNNEI. In DNA, the CDR3 is TGTGCCAGCAGTGCGCTTAGGGAACTGTTTTTT. Translation gives CASSALRELFF.

This clone has more than one count but fewer than ten. This chain links TRBV14 with TRBJ2-2; 10 bases are a match to TRBD2. Per germline, CDR1 SGHDN and CDR2 FVKESK. CDR3 length: 16 residues. V trimming: 4 bases; J trimming: 5 bases; junction bases outside the gene matches: 7. The CDR3 is CASSPGLAVRTGELFF. Here the CDR3 DNA reads TGTGCCAGCAGCCCCGGACTAGCGGTCCGAACCGGGGAGCTGTTTTTT.

CDR3 DNA sequence: TGTGCCAGCAGCTTAGCGCCAGCGGGGGGGCGCAATGAGCAGTTCTTC. Translating it yields CASSLAPAGGRNEQFF. The J gene is TRBJ2-1, the V gene TRBV7-6; 10 positions agree with TRBD2. The CDR3 sequence is 16 residues long. Per the germline V gene, CDR1 is SGHVS and CDR2 is FNYEAQ. The junction had 5 bases not matched to a gene; V was cut back by 0 bases and J by 6 bases.

This clone was observed a few times. This chain joins TRBV24-1 and TRBJ1-2, with D maybe TRBD1 (6 bases). This CDR3 contains 15 residues. Trimming took off 3 bases at V and 4 bases at J, with 14 bases between the two ends. CDR1 and CDR2 (germline): KGHDR, SFDVKD. The CDR3 region is CATSDGGRGFYGYTF. The CDR3 region has the DNA TGTGCCACCAGTGATGGGGGCAGGGGATTCTATGGCTACACCTTC.

This clone has more than one count but fewer than ten. This rearrangement joins TRBV11-2 to TRBJ1-5, with 7 bases aligning to TRBD1. CDR1 and CDR2 from the germline V gene are SGHAT and FQNNGV. CDR3 length equals 16 residues. J was trimmed by 3 bases and V by 3 bases; bases with no gene match: 8. The CDR3 here is CASSLGQTVNNQPQHF. The CDR3 DNA follows: TGTGCCAGCAGCTTGGGACAGACCGTCAACAATCAGCCCCAGCATTTT. Full variable domain (remainder filled in from reference TRBV11-2 and TRBJ1-5): EAGVAQSPRYKIIEKRQSVAFWCNPISGHATLYWYQQILGQGPKLLIQFQNNGVVDDSQLPKDRFSAERLKGVDSTLKIQPAKLEDSAVYLCASSLGQTVNNQPQHFGDGTRLSIL.

The J gene is TRBJ1-5, the V gene TRBV28; no clear D. There are 17 residues in the CDR3. Germline V lookup: CDR1 MDHEN, CDR2 SYDVKM. V dropped 4 bases and J dropped 5 bases, with 21 bases sitting between them. The CDR3 is CASSSPLEATEHQPQHF. Written as DNA, the CDR3 is TGTGCCAGCAGTTCGCCTTTGGAAGCCACCGAACATCAGCCCCAGCATTTT.